The text below deals with one TCR beta chain. Its antigen is not identified. The data were obtained in a study of CD8+ T cells in alopecia areata. Findings of the study overall: Higher clonality and more expanded CD8+ clones appeared in lesional than normal scalp. TCR sharing was clearer in mice than between patients, perhaps partly owing to patient HLA diversity.

The sequencing template was cDNA reverse transcribed from extracted RNA. The assay was immunoSEQ multiplex PCR, and TCRdb's table has in-frame clones only and misses some. The table has 150,000 to 200,000 clones, 45% to 60% seen once. After removal of 0 bases from V and 6 bases from J, the junction contained 4 bases not matched to a gene. The CDR3 contains 14 residues. The V gene's germline CDR1 is SGHDT and CDR2 YYEEEE. Sequencing was done on a sample of CD4+ T cells sorted from blood. The receptor's source is a human donor in good health. The chain joins TRBV5-6 to TRBJ1-2, with TRBD1 matching over 8 bases. CDR3 DNA sequence: TGTGCCAGCAGCTTGGGCCAGGGGGCAGATGGCTACACCTTC. Translation: CASSLGQGADGYTF. Drawing the rest from reference TRBV5-6 and TRBJ1-2, the complete variable domain is DAGVTQSPTHLIKTRGQQVTLRCSPKSGHDTVSWYQQALGQGPQFIFQYYEEEERQRGNFPDRFSGHQFPNYSSELNVNALLLGDSALYLCASSLGQGADGYTFGSGTRLTVV.